This TCR beta chain was obtained from a study of siplizumab effects on memory and regulatory T cells. Notes on the study in general: Naive T cells apparently outstripped memory cells in diversity and seemed major alloresponse contributors. Assignment to unstimulated subsets succeeded for only a minor fraction of the alloreactive clones.

Deletions cut 3 bases from V and 0 bases from J, with 13 bases between. Per the germline V gene, CDR1 is SGDLS and CDR2 is YYNGEE. The CDR3 contains 16 residues. TCRdb keeps only in-frame clones here, not all; method: immunoSEQ multiplex PCR. The sample lists 100,000 to 120,000 clones, just under 95% occurring once. About this clone: Its antigen is undetermined.

The sequenced sample consisted of CD4+ T cells sorted from blood. The source of this sequence is a human donor in good health. The rearrangement links TRBV9 to TRBJ2-1; possibly TRBD1 for D (5 bases). The CDR3 protein is CASSERGGRSYNEQFF. In DNA, the CDR3 is TGTGCCAGCAGCGAAAGGGGCGGCCGCTCCTACAATGAGCAGTTCTTC.